This record concerns one TCR beta chain sequence. The data belong to a study of shared clonotypes between healthy human individuals. The assay was immunoSEQ multiplex PCR, and TCRdb's table has in-frame clones only and misses some. Of 1.4 million or so clones listed, about 98.5% were seen once; the top ten hold over 0.3%. Germline loops: CDR1 SGHVS, CDR2 FQNEAQ. This CDR3 region has 15 residues. The J segment lost 16 bases and the V segment lost 2 bases, leaving 17 bases of the junction unmatched. The chain recombines TRBV7-8 with TRBJ2-1; 7 bases align to TRBD2. The sample comprised naive CD4+ T cells sorted from blood. Subset reported: CD45RA+ positively selected. The TCR originated in a man aged 25-45 years in good health. This CDR3 reads CASSLKVTGGGHLFF. CDR3 bases: TGTGCCAGCAGCTTAAAGGTGACGGGAGGAGGTCATTTATTCTTC.